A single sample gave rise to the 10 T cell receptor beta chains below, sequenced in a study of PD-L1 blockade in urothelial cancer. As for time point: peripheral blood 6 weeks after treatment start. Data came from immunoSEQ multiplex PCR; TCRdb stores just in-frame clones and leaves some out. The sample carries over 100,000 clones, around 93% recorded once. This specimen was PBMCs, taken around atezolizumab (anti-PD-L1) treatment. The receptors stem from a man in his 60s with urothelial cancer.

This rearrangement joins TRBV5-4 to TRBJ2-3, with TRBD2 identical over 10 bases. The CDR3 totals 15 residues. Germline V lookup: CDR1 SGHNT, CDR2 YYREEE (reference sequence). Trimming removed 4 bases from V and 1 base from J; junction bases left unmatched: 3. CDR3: CASSLSGGRTDTQYF. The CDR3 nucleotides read TGTGCCAGCAGCCTTAGCGGGGGGCGCACAGATACGCAGTATTTT.

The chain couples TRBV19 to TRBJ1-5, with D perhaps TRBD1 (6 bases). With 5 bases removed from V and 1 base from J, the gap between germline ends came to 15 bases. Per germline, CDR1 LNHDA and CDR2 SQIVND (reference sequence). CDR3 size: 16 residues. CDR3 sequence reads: CASSAQTGMSNQPQHF. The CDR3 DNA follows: TGTGCCAGTAGTGCACAAACAGGGATGAGCAATCAGCCCCAGCATTTT. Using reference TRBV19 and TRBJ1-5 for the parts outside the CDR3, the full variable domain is DGGITQSPKYLFRKEGQNVTLSCEQNLNHDAMYWYRQDPGQGLRLIYYSQIVNDFQKGDIAEGYSVSREKKESFPLTVTSAQKNPTAFYLCASSAQTGMSNQPQHFGDGTRLSIL.

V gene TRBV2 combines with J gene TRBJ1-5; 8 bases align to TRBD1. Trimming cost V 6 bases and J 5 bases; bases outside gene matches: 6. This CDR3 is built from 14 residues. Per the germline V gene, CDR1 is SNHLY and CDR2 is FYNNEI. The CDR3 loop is CASRGNRGDQPQHF. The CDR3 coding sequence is TGTGCCAGCAGAGGCAACAGGGGGGATCAGCCCCAGCATTTT.

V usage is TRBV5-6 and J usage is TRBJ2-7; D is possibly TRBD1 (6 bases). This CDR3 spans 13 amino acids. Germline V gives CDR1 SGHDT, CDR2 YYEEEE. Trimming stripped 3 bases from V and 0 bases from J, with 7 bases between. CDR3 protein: CASSYRDSYEQYF. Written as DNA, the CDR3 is TGTGCCAGCAGCTACAGGGACTCCTACGAGCAGTACTTC.

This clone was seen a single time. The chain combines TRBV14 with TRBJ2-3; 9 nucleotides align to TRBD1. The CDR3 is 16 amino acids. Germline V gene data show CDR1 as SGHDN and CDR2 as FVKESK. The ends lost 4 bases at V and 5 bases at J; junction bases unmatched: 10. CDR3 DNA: TGTGCCAGCAGCCCGGACAGGGGAGGTGTAATAGATACGCAGTATTTT. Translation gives CASSPDRGGVIDTQYF.

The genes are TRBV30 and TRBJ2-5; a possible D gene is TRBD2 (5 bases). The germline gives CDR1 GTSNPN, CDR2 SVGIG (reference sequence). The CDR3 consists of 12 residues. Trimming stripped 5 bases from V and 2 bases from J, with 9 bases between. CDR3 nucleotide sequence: TGTGCCTGGGGACGGGATCAAGAGACCCAGTACTTC. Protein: CAWGRDQETQYF.

CDR3 protein: CATSRAKAGTDTQYF. In DNA, the CDR3 is TGTGCCACCAGCAGAGCGAAGGCAGGGACAGATACGCAGTATTTT. The genes are TRBV15 and TRBJ2-3; TRBD1 is a possible D gene (5 bases). The CDR3 contains 15 residues. CDR1 and CDR2 (germline): LNHNV, YYDKDF (reference sequence). V lost 1 base and J lost 3, with 11 bases in between.

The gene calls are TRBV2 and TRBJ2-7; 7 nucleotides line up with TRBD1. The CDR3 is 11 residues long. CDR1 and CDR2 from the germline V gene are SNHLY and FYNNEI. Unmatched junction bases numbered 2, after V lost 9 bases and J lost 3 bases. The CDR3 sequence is CASDRDYEQYF. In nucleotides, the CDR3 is TGTGCCAGTGACAGGGACTACGAGCAGTACTTC.

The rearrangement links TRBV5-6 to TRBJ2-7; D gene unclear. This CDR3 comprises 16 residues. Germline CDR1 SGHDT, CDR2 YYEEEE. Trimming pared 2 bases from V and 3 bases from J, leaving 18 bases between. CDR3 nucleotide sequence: TGTGCCAGCAGCTTCCTCCATGCGGTGGATGTCTACGAGCAGTACTTC. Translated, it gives CASSFLHAVDVYEQYF.

The CDR3 here is CASSPGDANYGYTF. The CDR3 DNA sequence: TGTGCCAGCAGCCCGGGAGATGCTAACTATGGCTACACCTTC. The rearrangement links TRBV5-6 to TRBJ1-2; no firm D call. The germline V gene encodes CDR1 SGHDT and CDR2 YYEEEE. The CDR3 length is 14 residues. V lost 4 bases and J lost 0, with 10 bases in between.